The rows below give T cell receptor beta chains drawn from one sample of a study of CD8 T cells in ankylosing spondylitis. MiXCR, run by TCRdb on the 5' RACE reads, gives a single entry per CDR3 protein. The profile shows 110,000 to 150,000 distinct CDR3 sequences, roughly 8.4% of them singletons. The sequencing input was synovial fluid, either unsorted or a sorted T cell fraction (not recorded which). Source of these receptors: a male donor with ankylosing spondylitis. Each CDR3 is given with its conserved first and last residue. A D gene is named only where the DNA matches it firmly. Part of the rows lack a size; the others show once, few, many or a class for expanded clones.

v_gene,j_gene,abundance,d_gene,CDR3aa,CDR3nt
TRBV20-1,TRBJ2-7,many,NA,CSARSPTVEQYF,TGCAGTGCTAGATCTCCTACTGTAGAGCAGTACTTC
TRBV27,TRBJ1-5,NA,NA,CASSLSQTSSNQPQHF,TGTGCCAGCAGTTTATCGCAGACCTCTAGCAATCAGCCCCAGCATTTT
TRBV7-3,TRBJ2-7,few,NA,CASSQQMGSEQYF,TGTGCCAGCAGCCAGCAAATGGGGAGCGAGCAGTACTTC
TRBV4-3,TRBJ2-3,many,NA,CASSQEYGGYSSTDTQYF,TGCGCCAGCAGCCAAGAGTACGGGGGATACTCTAGCACAGATACGCAGTATTTT
TRBV20-1,TRBJ2-3,many,NA,CSGGQDYTDTQYF,TGCAGTGGAGGCCAGGACTACACAGATACGCAGTATTTT
TRBV20-1,TRBJ2-3,few,TRBD1,CSARTGTGGTDTQYF,TGCAGTGCGCGGACTGGGACAGGGGGAACCGATACGCAGTATTTT
TRBV20-1,TRBJ2-1,few,NA,CSAPSALENSLFGEQFF,TGCAGTGCTCCGTCCGCGTTGGAGAACAGTTTGTTTGGTGAGCAGTTCTTC
TRBV20-1,TRBJ2-7,few,NA,CSARDPERGQYF,TGCAGTGCTAGAGATCCCGAGCGTGGGCAGTACTTC
TRBV29-1,TRBJ2-5,many,TRBD1,CSVEKGQGEKETQYF,TGCAGCGTTGAGAAGGGACAGGGGGAGAAAGAGACCCAGTACTTC
TRBV2,TRBJ2-1,NA,TRBD2,CASSEGLADYNEQFF,TGTGCCAGCAGTGAAGGACTAGCGGACTACAATGAGCAGTTCTTC
TRBV28,TRBJ2-7,NA,TRBD1,CASSLPSTGPYEQYF,TGTGCCAGCAGTTTACCCTCGACAGGGCCCTACGAGCAGTACTTC
TRBV13,TRBJ2-1,few,TRBD1,CASSGLGQGAVYEQFF,TGTGCCAGCAGCGGACTGGGACAGGGGGCAGTCTATGAGCAGTTCTTC
TRBV28,TRBJ2-7,many,NA,CASSLSWRSSYEQYF,TGTGCCAGCAGTTTGTCCTGGCGTAGCTCCTACGAGCAGTACTTC
TRBV6-1,TRBJ1-5,few,NA,CASSEAAGSGNQPQHF,TGTGCCAGCAGTGAAGCCGCAGGATCCGGCAACCAGCCCCAGCATTTT
TRBV20-1,TRBJ1-2,many,NA,CSARTPTQDYGYTF,TGCAGTGCTAGGACACCTACGCAGGATTATGGCTACACCTTC
TRBV7-9,TRBJ2-7,many,NA,CASSSDFPYEQYF,TGTGCCAGCAGCTCGGACTTTCCCTACGAGCAGTACTTC
TRBV30,TRBJ2-3,NA,NA,CAWSVQGTDTQYF,TGTGCCTGGAGTGTACAGGGCACAGATACGCAGTATTTT
TRBV28,TRBJ2-3,few,TRBD2,CASSSAQGGSWDTDTQYF,TGTGCCAGCAGTTCCGCCCAGGGCGGGAGTTGGGACACAGATACGCAGTATTTT
TRBV4-3,TRBJ1-4,many,NA,CASKRGEGSGEKLFF,TGCGCCAGCAAAAGGGGAGAGGGGTCGGGTGAAAAACTGTTTTTT
TRBV19,TRBJ2-1,NA,NA,CASSTPWNEQFF,TGTGCCAGTAGTACCCCCTGGAATGAGCAGTTCTTC
TRBV15,TRBJ1-3,few,NA,CATSRDRAGFSGNTIYF,TGTGCCACCAGCAGAGATCGGGCAGGATTCTCTGGAAACACCATATATTTT
TRBV5-4,TRBJ2-1,NA,NA,CASSPVGSQNEQFF,TGTGCCAGCAGCCCGGTGGGGAGTCAGAATGAGCAGTTCTTC
TRBV7-9,TRBJ2-7,few,NA,CASSSPSAYEQYF,TGTGCCAGCAGCTCCCCCTCCGCCTACGAGCAGTACTTC
TRBV19,TRBJ1-2,many,TRBD1,CASSSRQGYGYTF,TGTGCCAGTAGTTCACGACAGGGTTATGGCTACACCTTC
TRBV7-2,TRBJ2-3,many,NA,CASSLSVWRVVTDTQYF,TGTGCCAGCAGCTTATCGGTCTGGCGGGTCGTTACAGATACGCAGTATTTT
TRBV5-6,TRBJ2-2,NA,TRBD2,CASSQIAGSNTGELFF,TGTGCCAGCAGCCAGATAGCGGGGTCGAACACCGGGGAGCTGTTTTTT
TRBV24-1,TRBJ1-5,many,NA,CATSAGGWDQPQHF,TGTGCCACCAGTGCCGGGGGATGGGATCAGCCCCAGCATTTT
TRBV5-1,TRBJ2-3,few,TRBD1,CASTRAGGGTDTQYF,TGCGCCAGCACCAGAGCAGGGGGCGGCACAGATACGCAGTATTTT
TRBV9,TRBJ1-2,NA,TRBD1,CASTPIETGNRGYTF,TGTGCCAGCACTCCCATCGAGACAGGGAACCGTGGCTACACCTTC
TRBV4-2,TRBJ1-3,many,TRBD1,CASSDRQGSSGNTIYF,TGTGCCAGCAGCGATAGACAGGGCTCCTCTGGAAACACCATATATTTT
TRBV7-2,TRBJ2-1,many,NA,CASSLAPDDEQFF,TGTGCCAGCAGCTTAGCGCCGGACGATGAGCAGTTCTTC
TRBV20-1,TRBJ2-1,many,NA,CSARGAAYNEQFF,TGCAGTGCTAGGGGGGCCGCCTACAATGAGCAGTTCTTC
TRBV19,TRBJ2-1,NA,TRBD2,CASTLSGGRPYNEQFF,TGTGCCAGCACTCTCAGTGGCGGGAGGCCCTACAATGAGCAGTTCTTC
TRBV29-1,TRBJ1-2,NA,TRBD1,CSVGTGGESYTF,TGCAGCGTGGGGACAGGGGGCGAGAGCTACACCTTC
TRBV20-1,TRBJ2-7,many,TRBD2,CSAREGLGYEQYF,TGCAGTGCCAGGGAGGGGTTGGGGTACGAGCAGTACTTC
TRBV4-2,TRBJ2-2,few,NA,CASSQRHFNTGELFF,TGTGCCAGCAGCCAGAGGCACTTTAACACCGGGGAGCTGTTTTTT
TRBV5-1,TRBJ1-2,many,NA,CASSSRLNYGYTF,TGCGCCAGCAGCTCGCGACTGAACTATGGCTACACCTTC
TRBV7-2,TRBJ1-2,many,NA,CASSLALRGGYTF,TGTGCCAGCAGCTTAGCCCTTAGAGGGGGCTACACCTTC
TRBV19,TRBJ1-6,NA,NA,CASSMDWRSSYNSPLHF,TGTGCCAGTAGTATGGATTGGAGAAGCTCCTATAATTCACCCCTCCACTTT
TRBV4-3,TRBJ2-2,NA,NA,CASSQDWRPTGELFF,TGCGCCAGCAGCCAAGATTGGCGACCGACCGGGGAGCTGTTTTTT
TRBV5-1,TRBJ2-3,many,NA,CASSLVARADTQYF,TGCGCCAGCAGCTTGGTCGCACGGGCAGATACGCAGTATTTT
TRBV28,TRBJ2-3,few,TRBD2,CASSWTSGNVNTQYF,TGTGCCAGCAGTTGGACTAGCGGGAATGTTAATACGCAGTATTTT
TRBV12-3/TRBV12-4,TRBJ1-1,many,NA,CASSLKTEAFF,TGTGCCAGCAGTTTGAAGACTGAAGCTTTCTTT
TRBV11-1,TRBJ2-1,few,NA,CASSPVLEDYNEQFF,TGTGCCAGCAGTCCTGTTTTGGAGGACTACAATGAGCAGTTCTTC
TRBV12-3/TRBV12-4,TRBJ2-2,few,NA,CASSFWQGRTGELFF,TGTGCCAGCAGTTTCTGGCAGGGACGAACCGGGGAGCTGTTTTTT
TRBV19,TRBJ2-3,NA,TRBD1,CASSRGQGGDTQYF,TGTGCCAGTAGTAGGGGACAGGGAGGAGATACGCAGTATTTT
TRBV5-1,TRBJ1-5,few,NA,CASSFRGPNQPQHF,TGCGCCAGCAGCTTCAGGGGACCAAATCAGCCCCAGCATTTT
TRBV20-1,TRBJ2-1,few,TRBD1,CSAADRGLNEQFF,TGCAGTGCCGCGGACAGGGGGCTCAATGAGCAGTTCTTC
TRBV5-1,TRBJ1-4,few,NA,CASSLDGRNEKLFF,TGCGCCAGCAGCTTGGACGGGAGGAATGAAAAACTGTTTTTT
TRBV12-3/TRBV12-4,TRBJ1-1,NA,NA,CASSARRGEAFF,TGTGCCAGCAGTGCTCGACGGGGTGAAGCTTTCTTT
TRBV28,TRBJ1-1,once,NA,CASSFPSAVNTEAFF,TGTGCCAGCAGTTTCCCCTCGGCGGTGAACACTGAAGCTTTCTTT
TRBV3-1,TRBJ2-2,many,TRBD1,CASSHWTGDTGELFF,TGTGCCAGCAGCCATTGGACAGGGGACACCGGGGAGCTGTTTTTT
TRBV6-5,TRBJ1-1,many,NA,CASSYTRDGVRAFF,TGTGCCAGCAGTTACACCAGGGATGGGGTGCGGGCTTTCTTT
TRBV12-3/TRBV12-4,TRBJ1-5,many,NA,CASSFRTYQPQHF,TGTGCCAGCAGTTTTAGGACGTATCAGCCCCAGCATTTT
TRBV20-1,TRBJ1-5,many,NA,CSAGDVYSNQPQHF,TGCAGTGCTGGGGACGTCTATAGCAATCAGCCCCAGCATTTT
TRBV5-1,TRBJ2-7,NA,NA,CASSLDSREGEQYF,TGCGCCAGCAGCTTGGATAGCAGGGAAGGCGAGCAGTACTTC
TRBV5-1,TRBJ1-1,few,TRBD1,CASRRDSNTEAFF,TGCGCCAGCAGACGGGACAGTAACACTGAAGCTTTCTTT
TRBV18,TRBJ1-1,NA,NA,CASSLVPLTVNTEAFF,TGTGCCAGCTCACTCGTCCCATTAACAGTGAACACTGAAGCTTTCTTT